This T cell receptor beta chain was sequenced during a study of tumor and adjacent non-tumor tissue in lung cancer. The overall study: The cohort had around twelve adenocarcinoma, a couple of squamous cell and 1 small cell patients. Stage I to III disease affected 10 men and about five women aged about 30 to 85. On average, productive TCRbeta reads reached some 4.4 million per sample.

With regard to this clonotype: A read error may produce the germline difference seen at one junction end.

The library came from three nested PCR rounds adapted from ARM-PCR protocols. Via MiXCR, TCRdb re-called the multiplex PCR reads, giving one row per CDR3 protein. The table lists more than 75,000 distinct CDR3 sequences, roughly 70% of them singletons. This sample's RNA came from whole unsorted tissue. Donors were chemotherapy-naive, newly diagnosed lung cancer surgical patients in China, August–late 2014. The CDR3 runs 20 residues. Germline V gene lookup returns CDR1 ENHRY and CDR2 SYGVKD. The chain uses TRBV10-3 and TRBJ2-7, with 13 bases matching TRBD2. The receptor was isolated from a woman aged 70 to 79 with non-small cell lung cancer. Sequencing was carried out using lung tumor tissue. The CDR3 is CAISDINRGTRTSGSGEQYF. In DNA form, the CDR3 reads TGTGCCATCAGTGATATCAATCGTGGGACCCGGACTAGCGGGAGCGGCGAGCAATACTTC.